The 17 T cell receptor beta chains listed next were all sequenced from one sample in a study of CD8 T cells in Susac syndrome. RNA, at roughly 0.45 to 1 ug, was reverse transcribed with random hexamers. TCRdb redid the calling of the immunoSEQ multiplex PCR reads with MiXCR, one entry per CDR3 protein. The sample lists about 210,000 distinct CDR3 sequences; approximately 95% were seen once. Sequences were obtained from CD4+ T cells from PBMCs. The receptors were sampled from a human donor with multiple sclerosis.

The chain is built from TRBV29-1 and TRBJ1-1; D not certain. The germline V and J ends were trimmed by 5 bases and 3 bases, with 16 bases remaining between them. The CDR3 is 14 residues long. Looked up from germline, CDR1 is SQVTM and CDR2 is ANQGSEA. The CDR3 coding sequence is TGCAGCGTTCACAGCCGATTAGGAGACACTGAAGCTTTCTTT. Residues: CSVHSRLGDTEAFF.

The chain combines TRBV30 with TRBJ1-5, with D hard to call. The CDR3 covers 13 residues. Trimming pared 4 bases from V and 4 bases from J, leaving 11 bases between. The germline V gene has CDR1 GTSNPN and CDR2 SVGIG (reference sequence). The CDR3 reads CAWTAGSNQPQHF. The CDR3 nucleotides are TGTGCCTGGACTGCGGGGAGTAATCAGCCCCAGCATTTT.

V gene TRBV6-5 combines with J gene TRBJ2-3; 8 positions agree with TRBD2. The CDR3 loop spans 15 amino acids. Unmatched junction bases numbered 9, after V lost 7 bases and J lost 3 bases. Germline V CDR1 and CDR2: MNHEY, SVGAGI. CDR3 DNA: TGTGCCAGCATCCGAGCGGGAGTTAATACAGATACGCAGTATTTT. Translated: CASIRAGVNTDTQYF.

This clonotype was seen a single time. The chain joins TRBV20-1 to TRBJ2-7; D is unresolved. V was clipped by 6 bases and J by 5 bases, with 20 bases between them. Germline V gene lookup returns CDR1 DFQATT and CDR2 SNEGSKA (reference sequence). The CDR3 is 14 amino acids. The CDR3 is CSALLRMGEDEQYF. The CDR3 region has the DNA TGCAGTGCCCTACTTCGGATGGGCGAAGACGAGCAGTACTTC.

V is TRBV27 and J is TRBJ2-2; D not resolved. Between the trimmed V and J ends, which lost 5 bases and 2 bases, there was a span of 9 bases. Looked up from germline, CDR1 is MNHEY and CDR2 is SMNVEV (reference sequence). This CDR3 region has 14 residues. CDR3 nucleotide sequence: TGTGCCAGCAGTCGACGGAGAAACACCGGGGAGCTGTTTTTT. This codes for CASSRRRNTGELFF.

This clonotype came up once. The rearrangement uses TRBV20-1 and TRBJ2-3; 7 positions match TRBD2. The CDR3 totals 14 residues. Germline V gene lookup returns CDR1 DFQATT and CDR2 SNEGSKA (reference sequence). The CDR3 here is CSARGLNAVDTQYF. The CDR3 DNA is TGCAGCGCGCGGGGACTAAACGCCGTCGACACGCAGTATTTT.

The rearrangement uses TRBV29-1 and TRBJ2-7; the D gene is possibly TRBD1 (6 bases). The V gene's germline CDR1 is SQVTM and CDR2 ANQGSEA. Trimming removed 5 bases at V and 6 bases at J, with 17 bases between. The CDR3 covers 13 residues. The CDR3 here is CSVQRGPGAEQYF. For the CDR3, the DNA is TGCAGCGTTCAAAGAGGGCCAGGGGCCGAGCAGTACTTC.

The gene calls are TRBV20-1 and TRBJ2-7; TRBD2 matches at 10 bases. The CDR3 contains 14 residues. CDR1 and CDR2 from the germline V gene are DFQATT and SNEGSKA (reference sequence). Unmatched junction bases numbered 7, after V lost 3 bases and J lost 5 bases. This CDR3 is CSASRASGRNEQYF. The CDR3, as DNA: TGCAGTGCTAGTAGGGCTAGCGGGAGAAACGAGCAGTACTTC.

The rearrangement joins TRBV30 to TRBJ2-3, with 9 bases identical to TRBD1. Looked up from germline, CDR1 is GTSNPN and CDR2 is SVGIG (reference sequence). V shed 5 bases, J shed 2 bases, and the junction held 2 bases outside the gene matches. The CDR3 has 13 amino acids. CDR3 region: CAWGTGFTDTQYF. CDR3 sequence (DNA): TGTGCCTGGGGGACAGGGTTCACAGATACGCAGTATTTT.

This chain joins TRBV7-2 and TRBJ2-7; TRBD2 might be the D (5 bases). The CDR3 is 14 residues long. Trimming took 4 bases from V and 3 from J, leaving 13 bases between them. The V gene's germline CDR1 is SGHTA and CDR2 FQGNSA. The CDR3 is CASSSRAHGYEQYF. The CDR3 DNA is TGTGCCAGCAGCTCGAGGGCCCACGGCTACGAGCAGTACTTC.

With respect to this clonotype: One end of the junction fails to match germline, which may point to a read error. This chain connects TRBV28 to TRBJ1-5; D is undetermined. Per germline, CDR1 MDHEN and CDR2 SYDVKM. The CDR3 covers 12 residues. CDR3 protein: CASRTPNQPQHF. The CDR3 DNA sequence: TGCGCCAGCCGCACGCCCAATCAGCCCCAGCATTTT.

The V call is TRBV20-1, the J call TRBJ2-1; 7 nucleotides agree with TRBD2. Per the germline V gene, CDR1 is DFQATT and CDR2 is SNEGSKA (reference sequence). CDR3 length equals 13 residues. The V segment lost 8 bases and the J segment 2 bases; nucleotides outside the gene matches: 6. The chain's CDR3 is CSPKGTTYNEQFF. The DNA for the CDR3 is TGCAGTCCTAAAGGGACTACCTACAATGAGCAGTTCTTC.

The rearrangement uses TRBV3-1 and TRBJ2-1, with TRBD2 matching 14 bases. The germline gives CDR1 LGHDT, CDR2 YNNKEL (reference sequence). V lost 2 bases, J lost 8 bases, and 11 bases stayed unmatched. This CDR3 spans 18 amino acids. In nucleotides, the CDR3 is TGTGCCAGCAGCCAATTTGGGACTAGCGGGAGAGGGGGCCATGAGCAGTTCTTC. Translated: CASSQFGTSGRGGHEQFF.

The rearrangement uses TRBV3-1 and TRBJ1-6; weak D call: TRBD1 (6 bases). The CDR3 length is 15 residues. The germline V and J ends were trimmed by 1 base and 7 bases, with 11 bases remaining between them. Germline assignment: CDR1 LGHDT and CDR2 YNNKEL (reference sequence). CDR3 bases: TGTGCCAGCAGCCAAGTATCTACAGGGAATTCACCCCTCCACTTT. Translating gives CASSQVSTGNSPLHF. Variable domain in full (rest from reference TRBV3-1 and TRBJ1-6): DTAVSQTPKYLVTQMGNDKSIKCEQNLGHDTMYWYKQDSKKFLKIMFSYNNKELIINETVPNRFSPKSPDKAHLNLHINSLELGDSAVYFCASSQVSTGNSPLHFGNGTRLTVT.

The chain uses TRBV29-1 and TRBJ1-4, with D uncertain. Germline CDR1 reads SQVTM; CDR2 reads ANQGSEA. Trimming took 7 bases from V and 2 from J, leaving 11 bases between them. This CDR3 has 13 amino acids. The CDR3 DNA is TGCAGCGCCCAGGACGGGACTAATGAAAAACTGTTTTTT. Encoded protein: CSAQDGTNEKLFF.

V and J are TRBV10-2 and TRBJ1-2; a possible D gene is TRBD1 (6 bases). The CDR3 covers 16 residues. V shed 2 bases and J shed 8 bases, with 21 bases lying between them. Germline loops: CDR1 WSHSY, CDR2 SAAADI. For the CDR3, the DNA is TGCGCCAGCAGTGAGACTCGCCCACAGGGTTCTGTGGGCTACACCTTC. It codes for CASSETRPQGSVGYTF.

On this clonotype itself: One junction end disagrees with the germline gene, perhaps due to a read error. The chain is built from TRBV5-6 and TRBJ1-2, with D unclear. Germline loops: CDR1 SGHDT, CDR2 YYEEEE. The CDR3 extends over 12 amino acids. The CDR3: CASSYPRYDYTF. The CDR3 nucleotides are TGTGCCAGCAGCTATCCCCGCTATGACTACACCTTC. The full variable domain, rest sourced from reference TRBV5-6 and TRBJ1-2, is DAGVTQSPTHLIKTRGQQVTLRCSPKSGHDTVSWYQQALGQGPQFIFQYYEEEERQRGNFPDRFSGHQFPNYSSELNVNALLLGDSALYLCASSYPRYDYTFGSGTRLTVV.